Given below is one T cell receptor beta chain in context. This record comes from a study of T cell repertoires in aging, cancer and after chemotherapy. The CDR3 contains 14 residues. V lost 2 bases and J 2 bases, leaving 9 bases between the germline ends. Germline V gene lookup returns CDR1 GTSNPN and CDR2 SVGIG (reference sequence). TCR beta rearrangements were amplified from peripheral blood genomic DNA. TRB rearrangements spanning V, D and J were amplified using mixed TRB-A/B primers. Via MiXCR, TCRdb re-called the multiplex PCR reads, giving one row per CDR3 protein. The table lists about 1,300 distinct CDR3 sequences, 60% to 80% of them singletons.

The chain employs TRBV30 and TRBJ2-2; D call uncertain. Material: blood. The origin of this receptor is a human donor with a blood cancer. CDR3 amino acids: CAWSRQLNTGELFF. CDR3 DNA sequence: TGTGCCTGGAGTAGGCAGCTCAACACCGGGGAGCTGTTTTTT.